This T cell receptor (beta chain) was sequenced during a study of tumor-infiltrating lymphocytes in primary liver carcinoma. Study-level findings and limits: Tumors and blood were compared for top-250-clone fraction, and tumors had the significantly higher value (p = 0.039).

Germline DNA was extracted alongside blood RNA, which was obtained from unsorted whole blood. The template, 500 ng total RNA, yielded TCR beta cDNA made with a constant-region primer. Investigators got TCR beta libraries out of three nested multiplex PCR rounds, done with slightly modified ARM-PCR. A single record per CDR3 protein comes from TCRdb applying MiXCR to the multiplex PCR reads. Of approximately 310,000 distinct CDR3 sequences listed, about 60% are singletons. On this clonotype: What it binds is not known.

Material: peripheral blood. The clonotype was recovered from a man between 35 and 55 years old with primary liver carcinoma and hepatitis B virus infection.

CDR3 nucleotide sequence: TGTGCCAGCAGCATCGGACAGGGCGGTGGGCAGTTCTTC. It translates to CASSIGQGGGQFF. The chain couples TRBV11-2 to TRBJ2-1, with 8 bases lining up with TRBD1. V lost 5 bases, J lost 12 bases, and 9 bases stayed unmatched. This CDR3 has 13 residues. Germline V gene sequence: CDR1 SGHAT, CDR2 FQNNGV.